This entry lists 14 T cell receptor beta chains sequenced from one sample in a study of blood T cell repertoires in COVID-19. Produced via immunoSEQ multiplex PCR; TCRdb's table is partial and in-frame only. Of roughly 200,000 clones in the sample, roughly 78% were seen once. The sample comprised peripheral blood. The receptors shown here come from a man in his 70s with active or convalescent COVID-19.

In the case of this clone: The sample has other DNA sequences that encode this CDR3 too. This chain uses TRBV7-9 with TRBJ1-1, with TRBD1 matching over 8 bases. CDR1 SEHNR and CDR2 FQNEAQ come from the germline V gene (reference sequence). V trimming: 3 bases; J trimming: 4 bases; junction bases outside the gene matches: 4. This CDR3 has 14 residues. The CDR3 nucleotides are TGTGCCAGCAGCTTCACAGGGGGGAGCACTGAAGCTTTCTTT. Its translation is CASSFTGGSTEAFF.

This chain connects TRBV5-5 to TRBJ2-3; 7 nucleotides line up with TRBD1. CDR3 length equals 16 residues. The V and J ends lost 4 bases and 6 bases, in that order; junction bases with no gene match: 14. Germline V gene lookup returns CDR1 SGHKS and CDR2 YYEKEE (reference sequence). CDR3 nucleotides: TGTGCCAGCAGCGCTGATAACGGGACAGCGAGGGATACGCAGTATTTT. Its protein product is CASSADNGTARDTQYF.

V is TRBV6-5 and J is TRBJ1-2; 10 bases line up with TRBD1. V lost 7 bases to trimming and J lost 8 bases; unmatched junction nucleotides: 10. CDR1 and CDR2 from the germline V gene are MNHEY and SVGAGI. The CDR3 contains 14 residues. The CDR3 spells CASTSGQGGQGYTF. CDR3 coding DNA: TGTGCCAGCACTTCCGGACAGGGGGGTCAAGGCTACACCTTC.

The genes are TRBV5-1 and TRBJ2-7, with a possible D match to TRBD2 (6 bases). This CDR3 region has 15 residues. Germline V gene lookup returns CDR1 SGHRS and CDR2 YFSETQ. Trimming stripped 2 bases from V and 0 bases from J, with 12 bases between. CDR3 loop: CASSFARGPSYEQYF. CDR3 nucleotides: TGCGCCAGCAGCTTTGCGCGGGGACCCTCCTACGAGCAGTACTTC.

The V and J genes are TRBV6-2 or TRBV6-3 and TRBJ2-1; 7 positions agree with TRBD1. J was trimmed by 2 bases and V by 4 bases; bases with no gene match: 11. The germline CDR1 and CDR2 sequences are MNHEY and SVGEGT. The CDR3 covers 17 residues. CDR3 in amino acids: CASSFARGQLTYNEQFF. CDR3 sequence (DNA): TGTGCCAGCAGTTTCGCGAGGGGGCAACTCACCTACAATGAGCAGTTCTTC.

The chain couples TRBV2 to TRBJ1-6; D unresolved. Between the trimmed V and J ends, which lost 4 bases and 0 bases, there was a span of 7 bases. CDR1 SNHLY and CDR2 FYNNEI come from the germline V gene. There are 15 residues in the CDR3. Here the CDR3 reads CASSGWSSYNSPLHF. As DNA, the CDR3 is TGTGCCAGCAGTGGTTGGAGCTCCTATAATTCACCCCTCCACTTT.

The CDR3 here is CASSFLGQGAGELFF. The CDR3 DNA is TGTGCCAGCAGCTTCCTCGGACAGGGAGCCGGGGAGCTGTTTTTT. The V call is TRBV7-2, the J call TRBJ2-2, with 8 bases matching TRBD1. CDR3 length: 15 residues. Trimming removed 3 bases from V and 6 bases from J; junction bases left unmatched: 6. Germline assignment: CDR1 SGHTA and CDR2 FQGNSA.

V is TRBV7-8 and J is TRBJ1-2, with D possibly TRBD1 on 6 matching bases. The CDR3 totals 13 residues. Germline V gene data show CDR1 as SGHVS and CDR2 as FQNEAQ. The V end lost 7 bases, the J end lost 7 bases, and 16 bases lay between the germline ends. The CDR3 spells CASTNHRESGYTF. The CDR3 region has the DNA TGTGCCAGCACGAACCACAGGGAGAGTGGCTACACCTTC.

V and J are TRBV21-1 and TRBJ2-7; TRBD2 is taken as the D call from the table, unchecked against the DNA. TRBV21-1 is reported as a pseudogene. The CDR3 contains 17 residues. DNA for the CDR3: TGTGCCAGCAGCAAAGGGGGGGGTTCCCTTACTTCCTACGAGCAGTACTTC. Translating it yields CASSKGGGSLTSYEQYF.

This rearrangement joins TRBV5-1 to TRBJ1-1; tentative D call: TRBD1 (5 bases). With 0 bases removed from V and 1 base from J, the gap between germline ends came to 13 bases. This CDR3 has 16 residues. Per the germline V gene, CDR1 is SGHRS and CDR2 is YFSETQ. The DNA of the CDR3 is TGCGCCAGCAGCTTGGAGATGGGTCAGGGGAACACTGAAGCTTTCTTT. Encoded protein: CASSLEMGQGNTEAFF.

This clone is a singleton in its sample. The genes are TRBV7-9 and TRBJ1-1; no definite D call. The ends were cut back, 5 bases at V and 3 bases at J, with 22 bases in the middle. The germline gives CDR1 SEHNR, CDR2 FQNEAQ (reference sequence). The CDR3 runs to 17 residues. The CDR3 sequence is CASSQRTGVYADTEAFF. As DNA, the CDR3 is TGTGCCAGCAGCCAGCGGACCGGGGTTTATGCGGACACTGAAGCTTTCTTT.

There are a few counts of this clone. DNA for the CDR3: TGTGCCAGCAGCCCACCTCGGACAGGTGGGGCCAACGTCCTGACTTTC. Translating gives CASSPPRTGGANVLTF. The chain has TRBV7-9 and TRBJ2-6, with 7 bases aligning to TRBD1. The length of the CDR3 is 16 residues. In germline, CDR1 is SEHNR, CDR2 FQNEAQ (reference sequence). J was trimmed by 3 bases and V by 5 bases; bases with no gene match: 7.

This chain connects TRBV5-1 to TRBJ1-2, with TRBD1 as a possible D gene (6 bases). V was trimmed by 4 bases and J by 5 bases, leaving 21 bases between them. Germline loops: CDR1 SGHRS, CDR2 YFSETQ. The CDR3 covers 16 residues. The CDR3 reads CASSPGAVRGGYGYTF. For the CDR3, the DNA is TGCGCCAGCAGCCCGGGGGCCGTCAGGGGAGGGTATGGCTACACCTTC.

The rearrangement joins TRBV11-2 to TRBJ1-2; TRBD1 matches at 7 bases. This CDR3 spans 14 amino acids. Germline V lookup: CDR1 SGHAT, CDR2 FQNNGV. J was trimmed by 8 bases and V by 1 base; bases with no gene match: 7. Written as DNA, the CDR3 is TGTGCCAGCAGCTTAGGCAGGGGGGATGAAGGCTACACCTTC. It encodes CASSLGRGDEGYTF. The variable domain in full, with the rest retrieved from reference TRBV11-2 and TRBJ1-2, is EAGVAQSPRYKIIEKRQSVAFWCNPISGHATLYWYQQILGQGPKLLIQFQNNGVVDDSQLPKDRFSAERLKGVDSTLKIQPAKLEDSAVYLCASSLGRGDEGYTFGSGTRLTVV.